What follows are 5 T cell receptor beta chains derived from one specimen sequenced in a study of control samples from healthy donors and cancer patients. Sequencing used immunoSEQ multiplex PCR; TCRdb keeps in-frame clones, though not all of them. Of over 75,000 clones listed, 85% are singletons. The sequencing sample was made of blood. The receptors were gathered from a man younger than 45 in good health.

This clone was counted a few times. The chain has TRBV5-5 and TRBJ2-1; 7 bases are a match to TRBD2. The CDR3 length is 16 residues. V dropped 0 bases and J dropped 10; count of bases not matched to a gene: 13. Germline CDR1 and CDR2: SGHKS and YYEKEE (reference sequence). The CDR3 sequence is CASSLVSSGPILEQFF. For the CDR3, the DNA is TGTGCCAGCAGCTTGGTTTCTAGCGGCCCTATTTTAGAGCAGTTCTTC. The variable domain in full, with the rest retrieved from reference TRBV5-5 and TRBJ2-1, is DAGVTQSPTHLIKTRGQQVTLRCSPISGHKSVSWYQQVLGQGPQFIFQYYEKEERGRGNFPDRFSARQFPNYSSELNVNALLLGDSALYLCASSLVSSGPILEQFFGPGTRLTVL.

At least ten counts were recorded for this clone. This chain joins TRBV3-1 (or the pseudogene TRBV3-2) and TRBJ2-2, with TRBD2 matching 9 bases. V trimming: 6 bases; J trimming: 2 bases; junction bases outside the gene matches: 7. CDR3 length equals 16 residues. CDR1 LGHDT and CDR2 YNNKEL come from the germline V gene (reference sequence). For the CDR3, the DNA is TGTGCCAGCAGACGCAGCGGGGGGTTTAACACCGGGGAGCTGTTTTTT. It specifies CASRRSGGFNTGELFF.

V gene TRBV19 combines with J gene TRBJ2-7, with a weak D call TRBD1 (5 bases). The germline V gene encodes CDR1 LNHDA and CDR2 SQIVND (reference sequence). V gave up 2 bases and J gave up 4 bases, with 15 bases separating them. The CDR3 runs 15 residues. The CDR3 sequence is CASSIPGQGVYEQYF. CDR3 nucleotide sequence: TGTGCCAGTAGTATACCAGGACAAGGGGTATACGAGCAGTACTTC.

This clone was seen a handful of times. This chain uses TRBV7-9 with TRBJ1-3; the D gene is possibly TRBD1 (5 bases). CDR1 SEHNR and CDR2 FQNEAQ come from the germline V gene (reference sequence). V lost 5 bases and J 4 bases, leaving 9 bases between the germline ends. The CDR3 is 13 residues long. This CDR3 is CASSPAGGNTIYF. CDR3 sequence (DNA): TGTGCCAGCAGCCCAGCAGGGGGAAACACCATATATTTT.

This clone has more than one count but fewer than ten. Other DNA sequences in the sample encode the same CDR3. The V gene is TRBV24-1, the J gene TRBJ2-7; D not resolved. The germline V and J ends were trimmed by 4 bases and 4 bases, with 4 bases remaining between them. Germline lookup yields CDR1 KGHDR and CDR2 SFDVKD. CDR3 length: 11 residues. The CDR3 DNA sequence: TGTGCCACCAGTGAGGGTTACGAGCAGTACTTC. As protein: CATSEGYEQYF.